This TCR beta chain was identified during a study of early T cells in non-severe SARS-CoV-2 infection. Study-level information: Investigators sequenced bulk RNA drawn from unsorted whole blood, and chains remained unpaired.

Unique molecular identifiers (one per individual cDNA molecule) were attached. TCRdb redid the calling of the 5' RACE reads with MiXCR, one entry per CDR3 protein. The repertoire has around 71,000 distinct CDR3 sequences, 10% of them found once; the top ten carry about 16%. Notes on the study in general: VDJdb matching, biased toward anti-spike CD8 responses, missed private and CD4 specificities.

As to this clonotype: Its specificity is unknown.

V lost 4 bases to trimming and J lost 7 bases, with 10 bases between them. CDR3 length: 13 residues. Germline V lookup: CDR1 KGHSH, CDR2 LQKENI. This clonotype was obtained from an adult who was a healthcare worker with PCR-confirmed SARS-CoV-2 infection or an uninfected control (not recorded which). This chain connects TRBV18 to TRBJ2-2, with D tentatively TRBD2 (5 bases). The source material was whole blood, sampled at baseline. In nucleotides, the CDR3 is TGTGCCAGCTCACGGAGGAATGGCGGGGAGCTGTTTTTT. Encoded protein: CASSRRNGGELFF.